Below, 11 T cell receptor beta chains from the same sample are listed, as sequenced in a study of blood T cell repertoires in COVID-19. Clones were read by immunoSEQ multiplex PCR, and TCRdb kept only the in-frame ones, dropping some. The sample records roughly 150,000 clones, around 75% being singletons. Source material: peripheral blood. The receptor source for this set is a woman of 80 years or more with acute or convalescent COVID-19.

V usage is TRBV28 and J usage is TRBJ2-3, with 10 bases aligning to TRBD2. Germline V gives CDR1 MDHEN, CDR2 SYDVKM. Germline trimming cut 7 bases from V and 3 bases from J; bases unmatched to any gene: 10. The CDR3 length is 16 residues. DNA for the CDR3: TGTGCCAGCACCAAGCCAGCGGGAGGGGGGACAGATACGCAGTATTTT. Encoded protein: CASTKPAGGGTDTQYF.

The gene calls are TRBV2 and TRBJ1-1; 9 bases agree with TRBD1. The CDR3 is 15 residues long. The trim removed 6 bases at V and 5 bases at J, leaving 10 bases unmatched. The germline CDR1 and CDR2 sequences are SNHLY and FYNNEI. CDR3 nucleotides: TGTGCCAGCAGGGATCACAGGGGGCTGAGGACTGAAGCTTTCTTT. Residues: CASRDHRGLRTEAFF.

The chain links TRBV3-1 (or the pseudogene TRBV3-2) to TRBJ2-1, with D possibly TRBD2 on 6 matching bases. The germline V gene has CDR1 LGHDT and CDR2 YNNKEL (reference sequence). This CDR3 has 14 amino acids. V was trimmed by 2 bases and J by 7 bases, leaving 12 bases between them. CDR3 nucleotides: TGTGCCAGCAGCCAATCCGGGACTCAAAATGAGCAGTTCTTC. Translating it yields CASSQSGTQNEQFF.

This clone was found a few times. V gene TRBV13 combines with J gene TRBJ1-2; the match to TRBD1 covers 8 bases. Germline CDR1 PRHDT, CDR2 FYEKMQ (reference sequence). J was trimmed by 3 bases and V by 4 bases; bases with no gene match: 4. The CDR3 extends over 14 amino acids. CDR3 amino acids: CASSSTQGDYGYTF. The CDR3 bases are TGTGCCAGCAGCTCTACACAGGGGGACTATGGCTACACCTTC.

A note on this clone: Other DNA sequences from this sample encode an identical CDR3 as well. The gene calls are TRBV3-1 (or the pseudogene TRBV3-2) and TRBJ1-5; D is undetermined. Germline V gives CDR1 LGHDT, CDR2 YNNKEL (reference sequence). The CDR3 is made up of 13 amino acids. The V end was cut by 6 bases, the J end by 0 bases, with 6 bases between. DNA of the CDR3: TGTGCCAGCAGTACCTATAGCAATCAGCCCCAGCATTTT. It is translated as CASSTYSNQPQHF.

V usage is TRBV3-1 (or the pseudogene TRBV3-2) and J usage is TRBJ2-7; 12 bases are shared with TRBD2. The CDR3 extends over 15 amino acids. Germline values: CDR1 LGHDT, CDR2 YNNKEL (reference sequence). The trim removed 3 bases at V and 2 bases at J, leaving 2 bases unmatched. CDR3 region: CASSHRLAGAYEQYF. In DNA, the CDR3 is TGTGCCAGCAGCCATAGACTAGCGGGAGCCTACGAGCAGTACTTC.

The CDR3 region has the DNA TGTGCCAGCAGCCGTGGGACAGCCCGCCAGGAAGCTTTCTTT. It is translated as CASSRGTARQEAFF. The chain couples TRBV13 to TRBJ1-1, with 7 bases matching TRBD1. V lost 5 bases, J lost 8 bases, and 11 bases stayed unmatched. This CDR3 comprises 14 residues. CDR1 and CDR2 (germline): PRHDT, FYEKMQ (reference sequence).

This rearrangement joins TRBV28 to TRBJ2-1, with 10 bases matching TRBD2. The germline V gene has CDR1 MDHEN and CDR2 SYDVKM. The CDR3 spans 14 residues. The J segment lost 4 bases and the V segment lost 8 bases, leaving 5 bases of the junction unmatched. The CDR3 loop is CASRPSGSYNEQFF. CDR3 bases: TGTGCCAGCCGACCTAGCGGGAGTTACAATGAGCAGTTCTTC.

The chain carries TRBV11-2 and TRBJ2-7; TRBD1 matches at 10 bases. The J segment lost 6 bases and the V segment lost 5 bases, leaving 10 bases of the junction unmatched. Germline assignment: CDR1 SGHAT and CDR2 FQNNGV. The CDR3 length is 15 residues. CDR3 sequence reads: CASSHRDRGAGEQYF. In DNA form, the CDR3 reads TGTGCCAGCAGCCACCGGGACAGGGGCGCGGGCGAGCAGTACTTC.

This chain uses TRBV6-5 with TRBJ1-1; 9 bases line up with TRBD1. The CDR3 is 14 amino acids. CDR1 and CDR2 (germline): MNHEY, SVGAGI. The V and J ends lost 5 bases and 1 base, in that order; junction bases with no gene match: 2. The CDR3 here is CASSRDRANTEAFF. The DNA for the CDR3 is TGTGCCAGCAGTAGGGACAGGGCGAACACTGAAGCTTTCTTT.

This rearrangement joins TRBV9 to TRBJ2-7; a weak D match, TRBD1 (5 bases). The CDR3 sequence is 14 residues long. Germline V gene sequence: CDR1 SGDLS, CDR2 YYNGEE. V was clipped by 8 bases and J by 4 bases, with 19 bases between them. CDR3 sequence: CASSKGKGDYEQYF. In DNA form, the CDR3 reads TGTGCCAGTAGCAAAGGTAAAGGGGATTACGAGCAGTACTTC.